This TCR beta chain was sequenced during a study of blood T cell repertoires in COVID-19. Across the whole study: Donors in the United States, Italy and Spain gave samples during acute or convalescent COVID-19. T cells, B-cell-depleted T cells, or PBMCs provided the cDNA or gDNA that served as material.

Per the germline V gene, CDR1 is SEHNR and CDR2 is FQNEAQ (reference sequence). The CDR3 extends over 14 amino acids. Deletions cut 2 bases from V and 0 bases from J, with 5 bases between. As handled by the study authors: Estimation of nucleated cell counts relied on the amplification of reference gene primers. The table came from immunoSEQ multiplex PCR; TCRdb's copy has only in-frame clones and leaves some out. Clone size and the V and J calls come from that table; the DNA yielded D and trimming. Of under 250,000 clones detected, approximately 90% appear once; the ten largest clones hold 11%. The chain has TRBV7-9 and TRBJ1-5; no clear D. Sample: peripheral blood. The receptor was isolated from a man in his forties or fifties with COVID-19, enrolled during active disease. Here the CDR3 reads CASSLRDSNQPQHF. Here the CDR3 DNA reads TGTGCCAGCAGCTTACGGGATAGCAATCAGCCCCAGCATTTT.